This record covers a single T cell receptor (beta chain). What it binds is not known. These data come from a study of radiation and T cells in renal cell carcinoma. Study-level findings and limits: Top tumor clonotypes rose in blood 2 weeks post-radiation, then contracted.

Sequencing was performed with immunoSEQ multiplex PCR; in TCRdb, only in-frame clones are kept and a portion is missing. The repertoire holds 150,000 to 200,000 clones, with about 88% as singletons. CDR3 size: 15 residues. V lost 3 bases to trimming and J lost 1 base; unmatched junction nucleotides: 3. Germline V gene lookup returns CDR1 SGHRS and CDR2 YFSETQ. Time point described: blood 4 weeks post-SBRT, at nephrectomy. Sample treatment: 15 Gy SBRT to primary tumor, nephrectomy 4 weeks later. Radiation-treated patients gave blood at baseline, week 2 and week 4. The tumor was a clear cell renal cell carcinoma.

The rearrangement uses TRBV5-1 and TRBJ2-2, with 7 bases lining up with TRBD2. This receptor was identified in a woman in her forties or fifties with renal cell carcinoma. The sample in question was blood, obtained from a patient whose treatment included radiotherapy and nephrectomy. The CDR3 DNA reads TGCGCCAGCAGCTCGGGAGGAGGGAACACCGGGGAGCTGTTTTTT. This codes for CASSSGGGNTGELFF.